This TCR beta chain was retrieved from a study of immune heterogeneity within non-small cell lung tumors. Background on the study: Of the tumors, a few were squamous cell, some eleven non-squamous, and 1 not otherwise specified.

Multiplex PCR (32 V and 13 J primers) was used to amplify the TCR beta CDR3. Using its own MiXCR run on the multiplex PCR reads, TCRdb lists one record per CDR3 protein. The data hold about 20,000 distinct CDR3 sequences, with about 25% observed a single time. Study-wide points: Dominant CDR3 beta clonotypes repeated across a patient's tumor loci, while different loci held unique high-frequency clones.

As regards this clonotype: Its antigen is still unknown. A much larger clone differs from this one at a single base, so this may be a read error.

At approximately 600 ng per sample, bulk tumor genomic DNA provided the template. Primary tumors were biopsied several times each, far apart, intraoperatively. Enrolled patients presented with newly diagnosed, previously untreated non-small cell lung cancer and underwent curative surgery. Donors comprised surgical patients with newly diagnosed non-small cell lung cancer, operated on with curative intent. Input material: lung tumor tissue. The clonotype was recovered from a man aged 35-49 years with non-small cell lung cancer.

CDR3 amino acids: CASSSRGGLGSDTQYF. In DNA, the CDR3 is TGTGCCAGCAGTTCCCGTGGTGGACTTGGCTCAGATACGCAGTATTTT. This chain uses TRBV12-3 or TRBV12-4 with TRBJ2-3; the D gene is possibly TRBD2 (5 bases). The V gene lost 4 bases and the J gene lost 4 bases, with 18 bases spanning the gap. There are 16 residues in the CDR3.